The entry that follows covers one TCR beta chain sequence. The CDR3 is 11 amino acids. Germline V gene data show CDR1 as SGHRS and CDR2 as YFSETQ. Trimming took 10 bases from V and 8 from J, leaving 15 bases between them. The data originate from a study of blood T cell repertoires in COVID-19. Looking at the study overall: PBMCs, B-cell-depleted T cells, or T cells provided the cDNA or gDNA that made up the material.

As originally analysed: The assay estimated nucleated cells by amplifying reference gene primers. The table came from immunoSEQ multiplex PCR; TCRdb's copy has only in-frame clones and leaves some out. V, J and clone size are taken as reported in that table, and D and trimming were inferred from the DNA itself. Seen here are approximately 100,000 clones, around nine tenths observed once, and the top ten hold around 6%. The origin of this receptor is a man between 65 and 80 years old with acute or convalescent COVID-19. The sample taken for sequencing was peripheral blood. This chain connects TRBV5-1 to TRBJ1-2, with D perhaps matching TRBD1 (5 bases). CDR3 bases: TGCGCCCTCCGGGGGGGTAGCGGCTACACCTTC. It specifies CALRGGSGYTF. Combining the CDR3 with reference TRBV5-1 and TRBJ1-2 gives the whole variable domain KAGVTQTPRYLIKTRGQQVTLSCSPISGHRSVSWYQQTPGQGLQFLFEYFSETQRNKGNFPGRFSGRQFSNSRSEMNVSTLELGDSALYLCALRGGSGYTFGSGTRLTVV.